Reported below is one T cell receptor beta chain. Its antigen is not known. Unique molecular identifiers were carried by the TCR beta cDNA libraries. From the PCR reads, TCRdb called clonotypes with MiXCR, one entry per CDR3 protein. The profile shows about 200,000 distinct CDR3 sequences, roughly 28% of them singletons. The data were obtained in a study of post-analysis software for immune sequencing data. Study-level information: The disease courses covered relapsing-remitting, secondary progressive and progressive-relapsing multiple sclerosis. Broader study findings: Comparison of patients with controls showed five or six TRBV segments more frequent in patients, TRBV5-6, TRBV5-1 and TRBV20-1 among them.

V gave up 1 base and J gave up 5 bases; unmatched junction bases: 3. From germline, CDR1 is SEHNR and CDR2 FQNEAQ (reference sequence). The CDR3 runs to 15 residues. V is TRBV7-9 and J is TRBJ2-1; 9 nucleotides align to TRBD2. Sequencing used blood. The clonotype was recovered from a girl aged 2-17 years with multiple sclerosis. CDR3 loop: CASSLGLAEHNEQFF. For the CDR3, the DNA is TGTGCCAGCAGCTTAGGACTAGCGGAACACAATGAGCAGTTCTTC.